A selection of T cell receptor beta chains follows, all from one sample in a study of early T cells in non-severe SARS-CoV-2 infection. MiXCR, run by TCRdb on the 5' RACE reads, gives a single entry per CDR3 protein. The data hold more than 90,000 distinct CDR3 sequences, with around 14% observed a single time. Sequencing was performed on whole blood. Every receptor here comes from an adult who was a healthcare worker with PCR-confirmed SARS-CoV-2 infection or an uninfected control (not recorded which). The CDR3 runs from the conserved cysteine through the conserved F or W. D genes are given only for firm matches. Some rows mark clone size as missing; the rest say once, few, many or name a class of expanded clone.

D gene | J gene | clone size | V gene | CDR3 protein | CDR3 DNA
NA | TRBJ1-1 | NA | TRBV5-1 | CASSLLTGANTEAFF | TGCGCCAGCAGCTTGCTAACGGGAGCAAACACTGAAGCTTTCTTT
NA | TRBJ2-5 | few | TRBV18 | CASSPAGARQETQYF | TGTGCCAGCTCACCTGCGGGGGCGAGACAAGAGACCCAGTACTTC
NA | TRBJ2-6 | NA | TRBV27 | CASSPPRGGAGANVLTF | TGTGCCAGCAGCCCTCCAAGGGGAGGTGCAGGGGCCAACGTCCTGACTTTC
NA | TRBJ2-7 | NA | TRBV5-1 | CASSYTPGQLYEQYF | TGCGCCAGCAGCTATACCCCGGGACAACTCTACGAGCAGTACTTC
NA | TRBJ1-1 | NA | TRBV6-5 | CASSYSPWERRAFF | TGTGCCAGCAGTTACTCGCCCTGGGAAAGAAGGGCTTTCTTT
NA | TRBJ1-1 | many | TRBV28 | CASSLGSSPEAFF | TGTGCCAGCAGTTTAGGAAGTTCTCCTGAAGCTTTCTTT
NA | TRBJ2-5 | NA | TRBV19 | CASSQQGTVYQETQYF | TGTGCCAGTAGTCAGCAGGGGACCGTGTACCAAGAGACCCAGTACTTC
NA | TRBJ2-7 | NA | TRBV6-5 | CASSYGERTYEQYF | TGTGCCAGCAGTTACGGTGAGAGAACCTACGAGCAGTACTTC
NA | TRBJ1-6 | NA | TRBV6-6 | CASKQGGDSPLHF | TGTGCCAGCAAACAGGGAGGGGATTCACCCCTCCACTTT
NA | TRBJ1-4 | many | TRBV7-9 | CASSPRRNGPTNEKLFF | TGTGCCAGCAGCCCCCGACGCAACGGGCCAACTAATGAAAAACTGTTTTTT
TRBD1 | TRBJ2-7 | NA | TRBV5-6 | CASSYRDRFSYEQYF | TGTGCCAGCAGTTATCGGGACAGATTTTCCTACGAGCAGTACTTC
NA | TRBJ1-3 | few | TRBV19 | CASSADADSGNTIYF | TGTGCCAGTTCGGCGGACGCAGACTCTGGAAACACCATATATTTT
TRBD1 | TRBJ1-1 | few | TRBV12-3/TRBV12-4 | CASQPNTNRGTEAFF | TGTGCCAGCCAACCGAATACGAACAGGGGCACTGAAGCTTTCTTT
NA | TRBJ1-2 | many | TRBV7-6 | CASSPAQLDYGYTF | TGTGCCAGCAGCCCCGCCCAGCTAGACTATGGCTACACCTTC
TRBD2 | TRBJ2-1 | many | TRBV4-1 | CASSRGGLADYNEQFF | TGCGCCAGCAGCCGAGGGGGACTAGCAGACTACAATGAGCAGTTCTTC
NA | TRBJ2-7 | NA | TRBV2 | CASSGGGVAQYF | TGTGCCAGCAGCGGCGGTGGAGTTGCGCAGTACTTC
NA | TRBJ2-5 | many | TRBV29-1 | CSGGDETQYF | TGCAGCGGTGGCGATGAGACCCAGTACTTC
NA | TRBJ2-3 | few | TRBV28 | CASHPDAGMITDTQYF | TGTGCCAGCCACCCAGACGCCGGAATGATCACAGATACGCAGTATTTT
NA | TRBJ2-1 | many | TRBV29-1 | CSAKATYNEQFF | TGCAGCGCCAAGGCTACCTACAATGAGCAGTTCTTC
NA | TRBJ1-5 | many | TRBV28 | CASRTDSNQPQHF | TGTGCCAGCAGGACAGATAGCAATCAGCCCCAGCATTTT
NA | TRBJ1-6 | NA | TRBV20-1 | CSASSGRLNSPLHF | TGCAGTGCTAGCTCTGGCCGACTCAATTCACCCCTCCACTTT
NA | TRBJ2-2 | many | TRBV3-1 | CASSLITGPGELFF | TGTGCCAGCAGCCTCATTACAGGCCCCGGGGAGCTGTTTTTT
NA | TRBJ2-6 | NA | TRBV7-9 | CASSFPRFSGANVLTF | TGTGCCAGCAGCTTCCCCCGCTTCTCTGGGGCCAACGTCCTGACTTTC
TRBD2 | TRBJ2-5 | many | TRBV7-6 | CASSVPGGPETQYF | TGTGCCAGCAGCGTACCGGGGGGGCCGGAGACCCAGTACTTC
NA | TRBJ1-2 | many | TRBV19 | CASSKNYGYTF | TGTGCCAGTAGTAAAAACTATGGCTACACCTTC
NA | TRBJ2-3 | many | TRBV29-1 | CSALGGGSDTQYF | TGCAGCGCCTTAGGCGGGGGCTCAGATACGCAGTATTTT
NA | TRBJ2-7 | NA | TRBV18 | CTSSRESSYEEYF | TGTACCAGCTCACGGGAAAGCTCCTACGAGGAGTACTTC
TRBD1 | TRBJ2-2 | few | TRBV11-2 | CASSLDHRARQGARPGELFF | TGTGCCAGCAGCTTAGATCATCGCGCGCGACAGGGGGCGCGTCCCGGGGAGCTGTTTTTT
NA | TRBJ1-2 | many | TRBV10-3 | CAISGDPTVYGYTF | TGTGCCATCAGTGGGGATCCGACAGTCTATGGCTACACCTTC
NA | TRBJ2-6 | few | TRBV11-2 | CASSLRGEATGANVLTF | TGTGCCAGCAGCTTAAGGGGGGAGGCAACTGGGGCCAACGTCCTGACTTTC
NA | TRBJ2-7 | few | TRBV4-1 | CASSQTGTDPYEQYF | TGCGCCAGCAGCCAAACCGGGACGGACCCCTACGAGCAGTACTTC
NA | TRBJ2-7 | NA | TRBV11-2 | CASSSSGHLFSYEQYF | TGTGCCAGCAGCTCTTCGGGACACCTTTTCTCCTACGAGCAGTACTTC
TRBD1 | TRBJ2-7 | many | TRBV7-9 | CASSPRQGKIDEQYF | TGTGCCAGCAGCCCTCGACAGGGGAAGATCGACGAGCAGTACTTC
NA | TRBJ2-3 | few | TRBV29-1 | CSVKKFEGTQYF | TGCAGCGTTAAAAAGTTTGAGGGTACGCAGTATTTT
TRBD2 | TRBJ2-1 | many | TRBV2 | CASSDPTSGANEQFF | TGTGCCAGCAGTGACCCTACTAGCGGGGCAAATGAGCAGTTCTTC
TRBD1 | TRBJ2-6 | NA | TRBV11-2 | CASSPGGSGANVLTF | TGTGCCAGCAGCCCAGGGGGCTCTGGGGCCAACGTCCTGACTTTC
TRBD1 | TRBJ1-5 | many | TRBV18 | CASSPDRPPQPQHF | TGTGCCAGCTCACCGGACAGGCCCCCTCAGCCCCAGCATTTT
NA | TRBJ1-2 | many | TRBV9 | CASSSPESFYGYTF | TGTGCCAGCAGCTCCCCGGAAAGTTTCTATGGCTACACCTTC
NA | TRBJ1-4 | many | TRBV5-1 | CASSLGPMTGLEKLFF | TGCGCCAGCAGCTTGGGGCCTATGACAGGTCTTGAAAAACTGTTTTTT
NA | TRBJ2-4 | NA | TRBV4-3 | CASSQTQGGKNIQYF | TGCGCCAGCAGCCAGACACAGGGAGGGAAAAACATTCAGTACTTC
NA | TRBJ1-2 | many | TRBV20-1 | CSASNPLGYTF | TGCAGTGCTTCTAACCCATTGGGCTACACCTTC
TRBD2 | TRBJ2-7 | many | TRBV4-1 | CASSQPGLEPYEQYF | TGCGCCAGCAGCCAACCGGGACTAGAGCCCTACGAGCAGTACTTC
NA | TRBJ1-6 | many | TRBV2 | CASSDLPGNSPLHF | TGTGCCAGCAGTGACCTGCCAGGGAATTCACCCCTCCACTTT
TRBD1 | TRBJ2-5 | few | TRBV11-1 | CASSPRQGVWETQYF | TGTGCCAGCAGCCCTAGACAGGGGGTTTGGGAGACCCAGTACTTC
NA | TRBJ1-1 | NA | TRBV11-2 | CASTQWGARDSTEAFF | TGTGCCAGCACCCAATGGGGGGCGCGAGATTCCACTGAAGCTTTCTTT
NA | TRBJ2-7 | NA | TRBV27 | CASSLTGGFSYEQYF | TGTGCCAGCAGTTTAACGGGGGGCTTCTCCTACGAGCAGTACTTC
TRBD1 | TRBJ2-1 | NA | TRBV7-9 | CASRGQGMYNEQFF | TGTGCCAGCCGGGGACAGGGCATGTACAATGAGCAGTTCTTC
NA | TRBJ2-3 | NA | TRBV5-1 | CASSGALDTQYF | TGCGCCAGCAGTGGGGCATTAGATACGCAGTATTTT
NA | TRBJ1-5 | many | TRBV10-3 | CAISESGGQQPQHF | TGTGCCATCAGTGAGTCCGGGGGCCAACAGCCCCAGCATTTT
NA | TRBJ1-5 | NA | TRBV6-6 | CASSYPPSPQPQHF | TGTGCCAGCAGTTACCCCCCATCCCCACAGCCCCAGCATTTT
TRBD1 | TRBJ2-2 | NA | TRBV28 | CASSQDRVWNTGELFF | TGTGCCAGCAGTCAAGACAGGGTATGGAACACCGGGGAGCTGTTTTTT
NA | TRBJ2-1 | NA | TRBV4-3 | CASSQGRGGGRYNEQFF | TGCGCCAGCAGCCAAGGGCGTGGAGGGGGGCGGTACAATGAGCAGTTCTTC